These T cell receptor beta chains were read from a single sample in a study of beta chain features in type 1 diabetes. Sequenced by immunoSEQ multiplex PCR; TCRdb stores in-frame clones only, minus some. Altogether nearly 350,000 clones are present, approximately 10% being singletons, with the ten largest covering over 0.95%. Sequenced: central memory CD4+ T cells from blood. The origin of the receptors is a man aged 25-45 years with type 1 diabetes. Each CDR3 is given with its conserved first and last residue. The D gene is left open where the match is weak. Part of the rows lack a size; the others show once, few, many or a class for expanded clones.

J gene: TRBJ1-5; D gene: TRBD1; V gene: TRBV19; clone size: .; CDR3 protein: CASSILGGGGQPQHF; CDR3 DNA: TGTGCCAGTAGTATTCTTGGAGGGGGCGGACAGCCCCAGCATTTT
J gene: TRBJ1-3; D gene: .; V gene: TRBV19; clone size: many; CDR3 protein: CASSREKSGNTIYF; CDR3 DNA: TGTGCCAGTTCCAGGGAGAAGTCTGGAAACACCATATATTTT
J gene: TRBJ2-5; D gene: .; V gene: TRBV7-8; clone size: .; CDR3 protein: CASSLEPGRRATQYF; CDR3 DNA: TGTGCCAGCAGCTTAGAGCCAGGGCGACGGGCGACCCAGTACTTC
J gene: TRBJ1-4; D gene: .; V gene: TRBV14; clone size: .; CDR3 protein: CASSHLATNEKLFF; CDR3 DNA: TGTGCCAGCAGCCATTTGGCCACTAATGAAAAACTGTTTTTT
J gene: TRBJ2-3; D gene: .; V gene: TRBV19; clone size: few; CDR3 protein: CASSENTDTQYF; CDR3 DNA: TGTGCCAGTAGTGAAAACACAGATACGCAGTATTTT
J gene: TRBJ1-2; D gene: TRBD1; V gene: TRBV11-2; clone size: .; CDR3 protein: CASSLEEGAGYTF; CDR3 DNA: TGTGCCAGCAGCTTAGAGGAGGGGGCAGGCTACACCTTC
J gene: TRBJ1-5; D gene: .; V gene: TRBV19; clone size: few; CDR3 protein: CASSYREIQGSSNQPQHF; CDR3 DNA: TGTGCCAGTAGTTATAGAGAAATACAGGGATCTAGCAATCAGCCCCAGCATTTT
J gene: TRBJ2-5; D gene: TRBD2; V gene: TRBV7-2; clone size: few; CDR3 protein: CASTLGLAGVATQYF; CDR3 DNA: TGTGCCAGCACCCTGGGACTAGCGGGGGTGGCAACCCAGTACTTC
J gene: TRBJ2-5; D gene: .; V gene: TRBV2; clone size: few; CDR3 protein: CASQRLASETQYF; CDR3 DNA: TGTGCCAGCCAAAGGCTAGCTTCTGAGACCCAGTACTTC
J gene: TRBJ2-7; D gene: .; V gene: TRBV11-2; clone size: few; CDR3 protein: CASSLERYEQYF; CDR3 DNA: TGTGCCAGCAGCTTAGAGAGATACGAGCAGTACTTC
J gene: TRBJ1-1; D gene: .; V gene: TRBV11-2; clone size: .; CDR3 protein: CASSLSGAAAFF; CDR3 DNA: TGTGCCAGCAGCTTATCCGGGGCTGCCGCTTTCTTT
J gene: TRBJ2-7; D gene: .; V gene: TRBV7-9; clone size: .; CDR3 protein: CASSLFASDYEQYF; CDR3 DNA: TGTGCCAGCAGCTTATTTGCCAGTGACTACGAGCAGTACTTC
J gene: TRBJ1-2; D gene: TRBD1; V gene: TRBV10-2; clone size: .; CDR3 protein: CASSEDRGRVYGYTF; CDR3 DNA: TGCGCCAGCAGTGAAGACAGGGGGCGCGTCTATGGCTACACCTTC
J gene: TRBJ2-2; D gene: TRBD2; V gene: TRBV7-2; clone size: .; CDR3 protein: CASSLSRGANTGELFF; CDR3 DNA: TGTGCCAGCAGCTTGTCTCGGGGGGCGAACACCGGGGAGCTGTTTTTT
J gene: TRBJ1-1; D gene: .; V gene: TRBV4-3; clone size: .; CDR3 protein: CASSQMGSTDRNTEAFF; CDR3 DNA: TGCGCCAGCAGCCAAATGGGATCGACAGATCGGAACACTGAAGCTTTCTTT
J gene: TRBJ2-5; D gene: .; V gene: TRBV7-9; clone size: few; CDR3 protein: CASSLALGMAQYF; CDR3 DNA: TGTGCCAGCAGCTTAGCGCTGGGGATGGCCCAGTACTTC
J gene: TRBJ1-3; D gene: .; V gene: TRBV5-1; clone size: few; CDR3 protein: CASSLGTEGRNTIYF; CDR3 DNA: TGCGCCAGCAGCTTGGGGACAGAGGGCAGAAACACCATATATTTT
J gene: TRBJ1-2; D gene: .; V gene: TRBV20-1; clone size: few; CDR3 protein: CRLQGDYGYTF; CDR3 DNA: TGCAGGCTACAGGGTGACTATGGCTACACCTTC
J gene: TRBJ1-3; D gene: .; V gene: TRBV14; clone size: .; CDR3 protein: CASSQVGFSGNTIYF; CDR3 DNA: TGTGCCAGCAGCCAAGTAGGTTTCTCTGGAAACACCATATATTTT
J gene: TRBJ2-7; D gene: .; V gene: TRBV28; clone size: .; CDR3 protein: CASHDMSSYEQYF; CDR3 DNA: TGTGCCAGCCACGATATGAGCTCCTACGAGCAGTACTTC
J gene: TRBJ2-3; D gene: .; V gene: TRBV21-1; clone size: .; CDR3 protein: CASSRTRGSTDTQYF; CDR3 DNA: TGTGCCAGCAGTCGGACTAGAGGATCCACAGATACGCAGTATTTT
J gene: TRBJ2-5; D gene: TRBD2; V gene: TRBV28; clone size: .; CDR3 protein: CASGRTGGARETQYF; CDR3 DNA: TGTGCCAGCGGGAGGACCGGGGGGGCCCGAGAGACCCAGTACTTC
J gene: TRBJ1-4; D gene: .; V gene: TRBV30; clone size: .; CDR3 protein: CAWSVLGSEEKLFF; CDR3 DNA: TGTGCCTGGAGTGTACTGGGGTCAGAGGAAAAACTGTTTTTT
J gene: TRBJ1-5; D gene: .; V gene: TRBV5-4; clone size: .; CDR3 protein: CASSLGNNQPQHF; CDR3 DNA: TGTGCCAGCAGCTTGGGGAACAATCAGCCCCAGCATTTT
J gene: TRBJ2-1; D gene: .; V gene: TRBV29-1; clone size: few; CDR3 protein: CSADLSSYNEQFF; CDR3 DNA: TGCAGCGCAGACTTGAGCTCCTACAATGAGCAGTTCTTC
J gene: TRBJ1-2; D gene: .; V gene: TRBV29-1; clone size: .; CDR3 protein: CSVATDYGYTF; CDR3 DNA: TGCAGCGTTGCAACAGACTATGGCTACACCTTC
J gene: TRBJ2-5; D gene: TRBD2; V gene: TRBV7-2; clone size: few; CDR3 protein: CASSFGLARETQYF; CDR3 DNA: TGTGCCAGCAGCTTCGGACTAGCGAGGGAGACCCAGTACTTC
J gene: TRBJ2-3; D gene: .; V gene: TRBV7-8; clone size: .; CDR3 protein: CASSWGVDTQYF; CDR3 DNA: TGTGCCAGCAGCTGGGGAGTGGATACGCAGTATTTT
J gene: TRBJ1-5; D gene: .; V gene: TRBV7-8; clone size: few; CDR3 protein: CASSFRLNSNQPQHF; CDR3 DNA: TGTGCCAGCAGCTTCAGGTTGAATAGCAATCAGCCCCAGCATTTT
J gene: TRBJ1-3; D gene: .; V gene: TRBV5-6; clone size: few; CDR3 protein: CASSSGAGNTIYF; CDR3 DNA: TGTGCCAGCAGTTCAGGGGCTGGAAACACCATATATTTT
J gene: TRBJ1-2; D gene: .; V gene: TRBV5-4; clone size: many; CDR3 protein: CASSLGTRSYGYTF; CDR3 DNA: TGTGCCAGCAGCTTGGGGACACGAAGTTATGGCTACACCTTC
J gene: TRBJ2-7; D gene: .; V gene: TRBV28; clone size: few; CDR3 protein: CASSGGAGAYEQYF; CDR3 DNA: TGTGCCAGCAGTGGGGGGGCAGGAGCCTACGAGCAGTACTTC
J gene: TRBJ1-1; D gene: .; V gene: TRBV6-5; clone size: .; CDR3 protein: CASSYEGRHINTEAFF; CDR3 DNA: TGTGCCAGCAGTTACGAGGGCAGGCACATTAACACTGAAGCTTTCTTT
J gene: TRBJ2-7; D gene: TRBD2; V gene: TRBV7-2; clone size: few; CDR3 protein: CASSLTVLAGHEQYF; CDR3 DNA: TGTGCCAGCAGCTTGACCGTACTAGCGGGGCACGAGCAGTACTTC
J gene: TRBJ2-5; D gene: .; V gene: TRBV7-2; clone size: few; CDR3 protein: CASLRGGAEETQYF; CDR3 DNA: TGTGCCAGCCTTCGAGGGGGGGCGGAGGAGACCCAGTACTTC
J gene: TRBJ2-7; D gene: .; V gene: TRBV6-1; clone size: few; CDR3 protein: CASSDPGAVTNYEQYF; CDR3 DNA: TGTGCCAGCAGTGACCCCGGTGCGGTAACGAACTACGAGCAGTACTTC
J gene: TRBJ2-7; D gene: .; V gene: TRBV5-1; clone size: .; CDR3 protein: CASSLGDKSSYEQYF; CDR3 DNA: TGCGCCAGCAGCTTAGGGGACAAGAGCTCCTACGAGCAGTACTTC
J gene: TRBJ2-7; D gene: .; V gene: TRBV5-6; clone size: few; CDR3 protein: CASSDTTGYEQYF; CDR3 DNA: TGTGCCAGCAGCGATACGACAGGCTACGAGCAGTACTTC
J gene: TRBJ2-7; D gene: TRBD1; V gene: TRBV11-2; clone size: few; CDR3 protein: CASSRGTGSSYEQYF; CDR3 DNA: TGTGCCAGCAGCCGCGGGACAGGAAGCTCCTACGAGCAGTACTTC
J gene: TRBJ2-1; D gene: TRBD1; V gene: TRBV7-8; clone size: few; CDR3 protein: CASSSPTGIGNEQFF; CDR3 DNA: TGTGCCAGCAGCAGTCCGACAGGGATTGGTAATGAGCAGTTCTTC
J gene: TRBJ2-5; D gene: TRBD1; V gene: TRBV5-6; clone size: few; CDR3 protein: CASSWDRGSETQYF; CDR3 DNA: TGTGCCAGCAGCTGGGACAGGGGGTCAGAGACCCAGTACTTC
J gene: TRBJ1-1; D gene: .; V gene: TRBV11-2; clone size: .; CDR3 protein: CASSHKGQNTEAFF; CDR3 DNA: TGTGCCAGCAGCCACAAGGGACAGAACACTGAAGCTTTCTTT
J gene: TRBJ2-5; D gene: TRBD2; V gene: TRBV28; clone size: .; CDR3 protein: CASRKDRGGETQYF; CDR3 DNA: TGTGCCAGCAGGAAGGACCGCGGGGGGGAGACCCAGTACTTC
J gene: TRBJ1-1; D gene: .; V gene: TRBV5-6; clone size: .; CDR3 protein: CASSSGFGGTEAFF; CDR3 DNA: TGTGCCAGCAGCTCCGGTTTTGGTGGCACTGAAGCTTTCTTT
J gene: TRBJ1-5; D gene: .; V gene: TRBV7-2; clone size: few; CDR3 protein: CASSLDHNQPQHF; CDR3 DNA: TGTGCCAGCAGCTTAGACCATAATCAGCCCCAGCATTTT
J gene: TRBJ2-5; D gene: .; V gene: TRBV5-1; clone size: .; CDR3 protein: CASSWDSQETQYF; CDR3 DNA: TGCGCCAGCAGTTGGGACTCTCAAGAGACCCAGTACTTC
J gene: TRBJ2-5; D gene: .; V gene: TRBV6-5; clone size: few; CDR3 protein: CASSEPLRAQYF; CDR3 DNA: TGTGCCAGCAGTGAACCTCTCAGGGCCCAGTACTTC
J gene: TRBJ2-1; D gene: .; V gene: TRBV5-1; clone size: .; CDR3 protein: CASSLVQGRGEQFF; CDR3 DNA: TGCGCCAGCAGCTTGGTCCAGGGGAGGGGTGAGCAGTTCTTC
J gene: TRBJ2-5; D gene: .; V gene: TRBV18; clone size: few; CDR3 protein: CASSLNRVQETQYF; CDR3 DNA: TGTGCCAGCTCACTGAACCGGGTGCAAGAGACCCAGTACTTC